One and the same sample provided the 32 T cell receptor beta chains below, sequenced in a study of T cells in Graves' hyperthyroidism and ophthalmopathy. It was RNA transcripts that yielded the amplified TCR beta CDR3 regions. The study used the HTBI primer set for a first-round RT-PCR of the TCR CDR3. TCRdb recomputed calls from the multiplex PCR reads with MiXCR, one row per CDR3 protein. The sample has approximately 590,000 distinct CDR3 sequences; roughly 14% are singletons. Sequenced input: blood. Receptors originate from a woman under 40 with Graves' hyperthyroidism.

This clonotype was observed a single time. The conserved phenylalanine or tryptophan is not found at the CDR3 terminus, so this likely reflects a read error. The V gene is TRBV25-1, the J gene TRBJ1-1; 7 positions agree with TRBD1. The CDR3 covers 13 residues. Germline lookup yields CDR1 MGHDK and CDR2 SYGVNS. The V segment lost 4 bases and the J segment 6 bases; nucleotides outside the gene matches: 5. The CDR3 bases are TGTGCCAGCAGTGTCTACGGGACAGCTGAAGCTTTCCTT. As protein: CASSVYGTAEAFL.

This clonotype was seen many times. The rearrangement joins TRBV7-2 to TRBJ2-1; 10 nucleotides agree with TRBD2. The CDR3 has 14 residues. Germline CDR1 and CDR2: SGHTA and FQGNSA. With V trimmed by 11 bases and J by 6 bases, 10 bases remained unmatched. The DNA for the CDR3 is TGTGCCCTCAAACCGGGACTAGCGAGCAATGAGCAGTTCTTC. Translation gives CALKPGLASNEQFF. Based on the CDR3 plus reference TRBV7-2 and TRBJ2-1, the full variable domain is GAGVSQSPSNKVTEKGKDVELRCDPISGHTALYWYRQSLGQGLEFLIYFQGNSAPDKSGLPSDRFSAERTGGSVSTLTIQRTQQEDSAVYLCALKPGLASNEQFFGPGTRLTVL.

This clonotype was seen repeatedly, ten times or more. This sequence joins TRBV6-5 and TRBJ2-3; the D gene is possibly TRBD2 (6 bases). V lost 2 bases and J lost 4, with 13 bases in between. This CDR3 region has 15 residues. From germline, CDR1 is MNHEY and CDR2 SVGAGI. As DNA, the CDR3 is TGTGCCAGCAGTTACGGATTTCCGGGGGCAGATACGCAGTATTTT. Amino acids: CASSYGFPGADTQYF.

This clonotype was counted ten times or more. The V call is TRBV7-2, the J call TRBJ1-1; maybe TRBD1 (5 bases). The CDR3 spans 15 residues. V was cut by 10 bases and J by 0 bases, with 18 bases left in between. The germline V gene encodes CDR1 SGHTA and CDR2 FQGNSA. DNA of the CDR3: TGTGCCACCAACCTGGGGCAACCTATGAACACTGAAGCTTTCTTT. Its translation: CATNLGQPMNTEAFF. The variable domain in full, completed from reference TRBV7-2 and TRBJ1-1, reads GAGVSQSPSNKVTEKGKDVELRCDPISGHTALYWYRQSLGQGLEFLIYFQGNSAPDKSGLPSDRFSAERTGGSVSTLTIQRTQQEDSAVYLCATNLGQPMNTEAFFGQGTRLTVV.

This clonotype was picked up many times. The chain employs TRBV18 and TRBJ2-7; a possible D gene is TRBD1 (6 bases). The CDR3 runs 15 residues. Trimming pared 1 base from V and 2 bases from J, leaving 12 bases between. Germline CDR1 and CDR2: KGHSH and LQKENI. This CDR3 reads CASSPQLRGTYEQYF. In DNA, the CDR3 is TGTGCCAGCTCACCACAGCTCAGGGGAACCTACGAGCAGTACTTC.

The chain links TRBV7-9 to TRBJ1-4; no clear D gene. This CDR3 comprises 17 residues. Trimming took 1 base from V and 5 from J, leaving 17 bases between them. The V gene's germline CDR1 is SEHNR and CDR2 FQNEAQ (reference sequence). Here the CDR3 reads CASSLGPGFAGNEKLFF. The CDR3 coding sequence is TGTGCCAGCAGCTTAGGTCCGGGGTTTGCGGGAAATGAAAAACTGTTTTTT.

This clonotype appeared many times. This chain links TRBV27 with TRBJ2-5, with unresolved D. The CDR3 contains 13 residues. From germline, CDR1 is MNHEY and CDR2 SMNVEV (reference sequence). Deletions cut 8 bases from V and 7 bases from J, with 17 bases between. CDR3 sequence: CASRSLEDWTQYF. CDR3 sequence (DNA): TGTGCCAGCCGATCACTGGAAGATTGGACCCAGTACTTC.

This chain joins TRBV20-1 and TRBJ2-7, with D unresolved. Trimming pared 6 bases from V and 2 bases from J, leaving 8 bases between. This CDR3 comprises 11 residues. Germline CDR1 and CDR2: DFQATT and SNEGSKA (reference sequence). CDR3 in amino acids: CSADPAYEQYF. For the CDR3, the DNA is TGCAGTGCCGACCCAGCCTACGAGCAGTACTTC.

The CDR3 region is CASSSPLDVDTQYF. For the CDR3, the DNA is TGTGCCAGCAGTTCCCCCCTAGACGTAGATACGCAGTATTTT. The gene calls are TRBV27 and TRBJ2-3; D is ambiguous. Trimming shortened V by 4 bases and J by 5 bases, and 13 bases separated the two germline ends. The germline V gene has CDR1 MNHEY and CDR2 SMNVEV (reference sequence). The CDR3 totals 14 residues.

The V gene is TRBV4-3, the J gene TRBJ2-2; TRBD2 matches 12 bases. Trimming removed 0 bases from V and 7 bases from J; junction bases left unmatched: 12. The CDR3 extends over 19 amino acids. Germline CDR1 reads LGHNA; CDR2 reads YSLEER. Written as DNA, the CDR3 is TGCGCCAGCAGCCAAGATACTCTAGCGGGAGGGCCGGGGGGCGGGGAGCTGTTTTTT. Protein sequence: CASSQDTLAGGPGGGELFF.

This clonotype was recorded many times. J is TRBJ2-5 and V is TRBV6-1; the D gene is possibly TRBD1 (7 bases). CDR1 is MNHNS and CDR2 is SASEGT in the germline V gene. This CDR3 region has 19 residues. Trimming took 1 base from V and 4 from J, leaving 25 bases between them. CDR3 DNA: TGTGCCAGCAGTGAAGTAACAACAGGGGTTGGGGGGCTACTAGAGACCCAGTACTTC. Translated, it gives CASSEVTTGVGGLLETQYF.

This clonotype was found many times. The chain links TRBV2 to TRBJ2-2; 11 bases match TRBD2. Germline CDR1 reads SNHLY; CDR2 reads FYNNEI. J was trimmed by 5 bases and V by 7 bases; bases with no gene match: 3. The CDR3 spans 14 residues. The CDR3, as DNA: TGTGCCAGCACTAGCGGGAGGTTGACCGGGGAGCTGTTTTTT. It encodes CASTSGRLTGELFF.

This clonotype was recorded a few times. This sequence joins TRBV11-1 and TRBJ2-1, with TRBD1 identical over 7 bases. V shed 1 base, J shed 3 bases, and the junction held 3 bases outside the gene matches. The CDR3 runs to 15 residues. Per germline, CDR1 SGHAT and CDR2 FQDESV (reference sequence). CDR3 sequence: CASSLDGTDYNEQFF. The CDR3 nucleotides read TGTGCCAGCAGCTTAGACGGGACAGACTACAATGAGCAGTTCTTC.

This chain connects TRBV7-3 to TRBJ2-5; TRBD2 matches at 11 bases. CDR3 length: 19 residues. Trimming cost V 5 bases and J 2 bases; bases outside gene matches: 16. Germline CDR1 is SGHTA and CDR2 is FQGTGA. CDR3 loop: CASSPNPLPGLAEQETQYF. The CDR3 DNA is TGTGCCAGCAGCCCTAACCCCCTACCGGGACTAGCGGAACAAGAGACCCAGTACTTC.

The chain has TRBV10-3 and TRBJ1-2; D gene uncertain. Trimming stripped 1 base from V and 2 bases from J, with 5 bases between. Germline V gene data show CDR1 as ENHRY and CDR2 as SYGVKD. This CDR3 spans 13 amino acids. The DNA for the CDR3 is TGTGCCATCAGTGAGTTTGGAAACTATGGCTACACCTTC. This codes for CAISEFGNYGYTF.

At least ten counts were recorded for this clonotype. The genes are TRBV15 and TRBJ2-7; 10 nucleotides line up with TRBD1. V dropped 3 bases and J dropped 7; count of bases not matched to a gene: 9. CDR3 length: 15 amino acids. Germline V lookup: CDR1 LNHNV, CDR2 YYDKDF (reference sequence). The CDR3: CATSSGDRGVREQYF. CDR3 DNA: TGTGCCACCAGCAGTGGGGACAGGGGAGTGCGGGAGCAGTACTTC. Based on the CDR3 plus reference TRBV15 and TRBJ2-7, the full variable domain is DAMVIQNPRYQVTQFGKPVTLSCSQTLNHNVMYWYQQKSSQAPKLLFHYYDKDFNNEADTPDNFQSRRPNTSFCFLDIRSPGLGDTAMYLCATSSGDRGVREQYFGPGTRLTVT.

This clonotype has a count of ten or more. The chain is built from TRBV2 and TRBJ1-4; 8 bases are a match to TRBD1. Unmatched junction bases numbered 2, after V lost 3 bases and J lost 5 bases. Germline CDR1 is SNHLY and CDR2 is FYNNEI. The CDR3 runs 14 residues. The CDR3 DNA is TGTGCCAGCAGTGATCGGACAGGGAATGAAAAACTGTTTTTT. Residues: CASSDRTGNEKLFF.

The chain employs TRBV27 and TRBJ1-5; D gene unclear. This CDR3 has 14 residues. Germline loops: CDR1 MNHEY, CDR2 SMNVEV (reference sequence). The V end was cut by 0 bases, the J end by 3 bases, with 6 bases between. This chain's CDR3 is CASSLSIANQPQHF. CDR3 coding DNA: TGTGCCAGCAGTTTATCGATAGCCAATCAGCCCCAGCATTTT.

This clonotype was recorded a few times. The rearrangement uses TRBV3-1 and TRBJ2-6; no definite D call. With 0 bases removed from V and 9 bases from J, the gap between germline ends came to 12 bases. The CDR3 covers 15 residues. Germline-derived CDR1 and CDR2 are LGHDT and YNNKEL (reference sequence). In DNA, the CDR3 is TGTGCCAGCAGCCAAGACGCAGGTTCCTACAACGTCCTGACTTTC. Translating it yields CASSQDAGSYNVLTF.

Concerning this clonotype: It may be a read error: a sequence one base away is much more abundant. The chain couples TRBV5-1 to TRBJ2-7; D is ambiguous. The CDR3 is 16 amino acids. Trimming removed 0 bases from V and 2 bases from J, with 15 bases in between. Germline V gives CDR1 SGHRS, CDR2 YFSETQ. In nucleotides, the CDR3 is TGCGCCAGCAGCTTGGAATTCTCCCGGGCCCCCTACGAGCAGTACTTC. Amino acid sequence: CASSLEFSRAPYEQYF.

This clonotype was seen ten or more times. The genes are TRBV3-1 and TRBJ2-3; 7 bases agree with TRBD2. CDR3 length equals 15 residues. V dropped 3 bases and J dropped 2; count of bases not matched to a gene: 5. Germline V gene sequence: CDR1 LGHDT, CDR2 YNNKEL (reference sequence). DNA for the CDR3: TGTGCCAGCAGCCACCGAAGCGGGACCACAGATACGCAGTATTTT. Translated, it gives CASSHRSGTTDTQYF.

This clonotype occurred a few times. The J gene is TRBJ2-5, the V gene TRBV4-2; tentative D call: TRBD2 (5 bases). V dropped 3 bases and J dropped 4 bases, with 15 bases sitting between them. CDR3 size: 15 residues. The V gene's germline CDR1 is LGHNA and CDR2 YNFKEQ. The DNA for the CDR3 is TGTGCCAGCAGCCAGTTGAGTCGGAGCGGAGAGACCCAGTACTTC. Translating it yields CASSQLSRSGETQYF.

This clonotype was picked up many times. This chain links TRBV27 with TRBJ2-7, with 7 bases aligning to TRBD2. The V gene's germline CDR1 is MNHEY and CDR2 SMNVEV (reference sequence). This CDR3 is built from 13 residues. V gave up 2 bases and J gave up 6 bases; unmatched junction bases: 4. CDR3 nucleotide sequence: TGTGCCAGCAGTTTAATTACTAGCGCCGAGCAGTACTTC. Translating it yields CASSLITSAEQYF.

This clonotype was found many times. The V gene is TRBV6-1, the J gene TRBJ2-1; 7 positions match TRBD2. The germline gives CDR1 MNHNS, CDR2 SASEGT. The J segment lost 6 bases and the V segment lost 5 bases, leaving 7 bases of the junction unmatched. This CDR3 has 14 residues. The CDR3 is CASSYGEGPNEQFF. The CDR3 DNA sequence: TGTGCCAGCAGTTACGGGGAGGGCCCCAATGAGCAGTTCTTC.

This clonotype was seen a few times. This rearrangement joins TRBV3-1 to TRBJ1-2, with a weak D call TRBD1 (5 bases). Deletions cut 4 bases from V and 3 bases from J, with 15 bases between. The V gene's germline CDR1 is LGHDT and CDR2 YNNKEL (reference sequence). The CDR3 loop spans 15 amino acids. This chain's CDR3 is CASSRRREGDYGYTF. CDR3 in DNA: TGTGCCAGCAGCCGACGGAGGGAAGGGGACTATGGCTACACCTTC.

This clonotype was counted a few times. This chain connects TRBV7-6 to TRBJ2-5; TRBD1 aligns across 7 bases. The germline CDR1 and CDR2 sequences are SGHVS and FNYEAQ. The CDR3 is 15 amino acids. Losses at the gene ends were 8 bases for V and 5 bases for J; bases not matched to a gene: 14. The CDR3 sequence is CASGQTGLGRETQYF. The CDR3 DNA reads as TGTGCCAGCGGGCAGACAGGGCTCGGGCGTGAGACCCAGTACTTC. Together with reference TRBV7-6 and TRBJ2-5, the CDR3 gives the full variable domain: GAGVSQSPRYKVTKRGQDVALRCDPISGHVSLYWYRQALGQGPEFLTYFNYEAQQDKSGLPNDRFSAERPEGSISTLTIQRTEQRDSAMYRCASGQTGLGRETQYFGPGTRLLVL.

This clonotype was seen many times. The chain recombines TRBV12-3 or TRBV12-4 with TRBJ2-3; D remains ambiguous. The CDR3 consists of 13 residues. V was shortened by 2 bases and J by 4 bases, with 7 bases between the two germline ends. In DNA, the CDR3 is TGTGCCAGCAGTTTATCCCCTCCAGATACGCAGTATTTT. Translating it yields CASSLSPPDTQYF.

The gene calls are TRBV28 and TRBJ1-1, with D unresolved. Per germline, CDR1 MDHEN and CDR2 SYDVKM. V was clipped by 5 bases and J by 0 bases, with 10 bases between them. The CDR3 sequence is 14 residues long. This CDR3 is CASSRYSMNTEAFF. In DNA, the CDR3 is TGTGCCAGCAGTCGGTACAGTATGAACACTGAAGCTTTCTTT.

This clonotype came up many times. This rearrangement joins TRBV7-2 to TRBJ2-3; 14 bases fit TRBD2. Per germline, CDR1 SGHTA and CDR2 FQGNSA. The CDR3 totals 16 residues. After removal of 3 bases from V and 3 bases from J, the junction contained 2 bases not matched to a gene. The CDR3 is CASSFWTSGRTDTQYF. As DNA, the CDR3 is TGTGCCAGCAGCTTTTGGACTAGCGGGAGGACAGATACGCAGTATTTT.

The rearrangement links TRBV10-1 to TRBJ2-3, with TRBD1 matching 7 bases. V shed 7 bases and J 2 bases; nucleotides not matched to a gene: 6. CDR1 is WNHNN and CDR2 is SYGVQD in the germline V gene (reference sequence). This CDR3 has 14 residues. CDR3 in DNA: TGCGCCAGCACTAGGGACAGAAACACAGATACGCAGTATTTT. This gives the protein CASTRDRNTDTQYF.

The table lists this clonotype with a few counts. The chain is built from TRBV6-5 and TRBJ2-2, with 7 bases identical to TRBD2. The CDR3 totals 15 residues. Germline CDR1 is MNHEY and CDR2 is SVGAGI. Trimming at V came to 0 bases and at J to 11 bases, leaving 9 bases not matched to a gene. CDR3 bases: TGTGCCAGCAGTTACTCGCAGACTAGCCTTAATGAGCTGTTTTTT. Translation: CASSYSQTSLNELFF.

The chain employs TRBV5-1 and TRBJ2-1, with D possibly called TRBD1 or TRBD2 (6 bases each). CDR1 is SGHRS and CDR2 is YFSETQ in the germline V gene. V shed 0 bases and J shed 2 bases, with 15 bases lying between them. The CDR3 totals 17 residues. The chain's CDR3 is CASSLEGGLSPYNEQFF. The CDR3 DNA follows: TGCGCCAGCAGCTTGGAGGGGGGACTCAGCCCCTACAATGAGCAGTTCTTC.